This TCR beta chain was sequenced in a study of T cells in women clearing cervical HPV infection. All donors had a single incident cervical HPV16 infection, not prevalent. MY09/MY11 PCR detected cervical HPV DNA; dot-blot assigned genotypes. Trimming removed 6 bases from V and 5 bases from J, with 12 bases in between. Germline CDR1 DFQATT, CDR2 SNEGSKA (reference sequence). This CDR3 contains 12 residues. Concerning this clone itself: Sequencing ends 3 residues short of the CDR3 end; the germline J gene provides the rest.

Sequencing used immunoSEQ multiplex PCR; TCRdb keeps in-frame clones, though not all of them. Recorded for this sample: 20,000 to 25,000 clones. The chain employs TRBV20-1 and TRBJ2-3; D not resolved. The sample taken for sequencing was blood buffy coat. This TCR came from a woman aged 18 to 69 with a cervical HPV16 infection that either progressed to CIN3+ or cleared (not recorded which). The CDR3 DNA, read in part, is TGCAGTGCCCTCGGATCAGGAGATACG. Translated, it gives CSALGSGDT. The entire CDR3 protein is CSALGSGDTQYF.